The 19 T cell receptor beta chains in this list originate from one sample, sequenced in a study of blood T cell repertoires in COVID-19. Assay used: immunoSEQ multiplex PCR; TCRdb lists only in-frame clones, some missing. The sample shows approximately 160,000 clones, roughly 87% of them seen only once. Sequencing was performed on PBMCs or T cells enriched from blood (not recorded which). The receptors were gathered from a woman between 45 and 60 years old who had recovered from COVID-19.

V gene TRBV7-3 combines with J gene TRBJ2-7; 11 positions agree with TRBD2. Germline CDR1 SGHTA, CDR2 FQGTGA. The CDR3 loop spans 16 amino acids. V lost 1 base and J lost 5; bases outside the gene matches: 7. The chain's CDR3 is CASSLRASGRSNEQYF. The CDR3 bases are TGTGCCAGCAGCTTAAGAGCTAGCGGGAGGAGCAACGAGCAGTACTTC.

This rearrangement joins TRBV18 to TRBJ1-5, with a weak D call TRBD1 (5 bases). Germline V gives CDR1 KGHSH, CDR2 LQKENI. The CDR3 sequence is 13 residues long. V was shortened by 4 bases and J by 5 bases, with 9 bases between the two germline ends. CDR3 DNA: TGTGCCAGCTCACAGCTCAGGGATCAGCCCCAGCATTTT. Protein sequence: CASSQLRDQPQHF.

This clone was seen once. V gene TRBV4-1 combines with J gene TRBJ1-5; 7 nucleotides line up with TRBD1. V trimming: 1 base; J trimming: 10 bases; junction bases outside the gene matches: 10. Per the germline V gene, CDR1 is MGHRA and CDR2 is YSYEKL. The CDR3 totals 15 residues. The CDR3 DNA sequence: TGCGCCAGCAGCCAAGCAGGACAGGAGGTCAAACCCCAGCATTTT. Translation gives CASSQAGQEVKPQHF.

This clone occurred once. The CDR3 DNA follows: TGTGCCACCGGGGAGGGGGTCGTGCAGTACTTC. Protein: CATGEGVVQYF. V gene TRBV24-1 combines with J gene TRBJ2-7, with D possibly being TRBD2 (7 bases). CDR1 and CDR2 (germline): KGHDR, SFDVKD. This CDR3 has 11 amino acids. The V end lost 9 bases, the J end lost 9 bases, and 14 bases lay between the germline ends.

This chain connects TRBV21-1 to TRBJ1-4. TRBV21-1 is labeled a pseudogene. The CDR3 runs to 17 residues. CDR3 protein: CASSNIRAVGGYEKLFF. Here the CDR3 DNA reads TGTGCCAGCAGCAATATTCGAGCGGTGGGGGGGTACGAAAAACTGTTTTTT.

The chain links TRBV27 to TRBJ2-7; D remains ambiguous. V was shortened by 0 bases and J by 6 bases, with 9 bases between the two germline ends. The CDR3 spans 13 residues. Per germline, CDR1 MNHEY and CDR2 SMNVEV (reference sequence). The CDR3 protein is CASSLSSGFEQYF. The CDR3, as DNA: TGTGCCAGCAGTTTATCATCCGGGTTCGAGCAGTACTTC.

The rearrangement uses TRBV6-1 and TRBJ2-5, with 12 bases that match TRBD2. The CDR3 extends over 18 amino acids. Per the germline V gene, CDR1 is MNHNS and CDR2 is SASEGT. V shed 2 bases, J shed 2 bases, and the junction held 9 bases outside the gene matches. The CDR3 DNA reads TGTGCCAGCAGTGAATTTCTAGCGGGAGGGCCGGGTCAAGAGACCCAGTACTTC. Translation gives CASSEFLAGGPGQETQYF.

This chain connects TRBV3-1 (or the pseudogene TRBV3-2) to TRBJ1-1; tentatively, D is TRBD1 (6 bases). Trimming cost V 4 bases and J 8 bases, with 11 bases left between them. There are 12 residues in the CDR3. Germline assignment: CDR1 LGHDT and CDR2 YNNKEL (reference sequence). The CDR3 bases are TGTGCCAGCAGCCGCTTAGACAGGGAAGCTTTCTTT. Translation: CASSRLDREAFF.

The chain uses TRBV7-8 and TRBJ1-4; D remains ambiguous. Trimming pared 5 bases from V and 5 bases from J, leaving 12 bases between. CDR1 is SGHVS and CDR2 is FQNEAQ in the germline V gene. The CDR3 is made up of 14 amino acids. DNA of the CDR3: TGTGCCAGCAGCCGAGTGCCGGTCAATGAAAAACTGTTTTTT. As protein: CASSRVPVNEKLFF.

The CDR3 DNA follows: TGTGCCAGCAGCAGAAGGGCGGGGTCTGGGGCCAACGTCCTGACTTTC. Protein product: CASSRRAGSGANVLTF. This sequence joins TRBV7-9 and TRBJ2-6; D perhaps matches TRBD2 (6 bases). CDR1 and CDR2 (germline): SEHNR, FQNEAQ (reference sequence). The CDR3 covers 16 residues. Trimming removed 5 bases at V and 1 base at J, with 12 bases between.

The chain uses TRBV3-1 (or the pseudogene TRBV3-2) and TRBJ2-7; 9 nucleotides align to TRBD2. In germline, CDR1 is LGHDT, CDR2 YNNKEL (reference sequence). The CDR3 is 15 residues long. Germline trimming cut 4 bases from V and 3 bases from J; bases unmatched to any gene: 7. CDR3 amino acids: CASSRGVAGDYEQYF. For the CDR3, the DNA is TGTGCCAGCAGCCGGGGGGTAGCGGGAGACTACGAGCAGTACTTC.

The V gene is TRBV5-8, the J gene TRBJ2-3; D not certain. Germline V CDR1 and CDR2: SGHTS, YDEGEE. The CDR3 runs to 11 residues. V was shortened by 3 bases and J by 6 bases, with 5 bases between the two germline ends. The CDR3 region is CASSYGDTQYF. The CDR3 region has the DNA TGTGCCAGCAGCTATGGCGATACGCAGTATTTT.

The count of this clone is one. This chain connects TRBV15 to TRBJ2-5, with D hard to call. From germline, CDR1 is LNHNV and CDR2 YYDKDF (reference sequence). This CDR3 is built from 13 residues. With 5 bases removed from V and 4 bases from J, the gap between germline ends came to 11 bases. The CDR3 loop reads CATSPPVLETQYF. DNA for the CDR3: TGTGCCACCAGCCCACCAGTGTTAGAGACCCAGTACTTC.

The DNA of the CDR3 is TGTGCCAGCAGCTCGAACGGGGGTTCACATGGCTACACCTTC. It yields the protein CASSSNGGSHGYTF. This sequence joins TRBV11-2 and TRBJ1-2; D is possibly TRBD1 (5 bases). The V end was cut by 4 bases, the J end by 6 bases, with 15 bases between. CDR3 length equals 14 residues. Germline lookup yields CDR1 SGHAT and CDR2 FQNNGV.

The V call is TRBV7-9, the J call TRBJ2-6; D is perhaps TRBD1 (5 bases). V was cut by 0 bases and J by 6 bases, with 12 bases left in between. Germline V CDR1 and CDR2: SEHNR, FQNEAQ (reference sequence). The CDR3 runs 16 residues. The CDR3 loop reads CASSLAGGQQANVLTF. In DNA, the CDR3 is TGTGCCAGCAGCTTAGCGGGCGGACAACAGGCCAACGTCCTGACTTTC.

This CDR3 is CASSAKMTDYGYTF. CDR3 sequence (DNA): TGCGCCAGCAGTGCCAAAATGACAGACTATGGCTACACCTTC. The chain carries TRBV10-2 and TRBJ1-2; D possibly corresponds to TRBD1 (5 bases). The ends were cut back, 4 bases at V and 3 bases at J, with 12 bases in the middle. The CDR3 spans 14 residues. CDR1 WSHSY and CDR2 SAAADI come from the germline V gene.

This rearrangement joins TRBV27 to TRBJ1-1, with 9 bases fitting TRBD1. Germline V gives CDR1 MNHEY, CDR2 SMNVEV (reference sequence). The CDR3 length is 15 residues. V trimming: 6 bases; J trimming: 5 bases; junction bases outside the gene matches: 10. CDR3 nucleotide sequence: TGTGCCAGCAGCCTGATAACAGGGGGCAAAACTGAAGCTTTCTTT. As protein: CASSLITGGKTEAFF.

This chain uses TRBV11-3 with TRBJ2-1; 8 bases are shared with TRBD2. The CDR3 totals 15 residues. Germline CDR1 is SGHNT and CDR2 is YENEEA. V dropped 3 bases and J dropped 7; count of bases not matched to a gene: 8. The CDR3 DNA sequence: TGTGCCAGCAGCTTTCGCGGGAGGAGTGTGAATGAGCAGTTCTTC. As protein: CASSFRGRSVNEQFF.

Here the CDR3 reads CSVGGQGHEKLFF. The CDR3, as DNA: TGCAGCGTAGGGGGACAGGGGCATGAAAAACTGTTTTTT. This sequence joins TRBV29-1 and TRBJ1-4, with 10 nucleotides matching TRBD1. With 6 bases clipped from V and 6 bases from J, the junction kept 4 bases outside the gene matches. The CDR3 contains 13 residues. Germline-derived CDR1 and CDR2 are SQVTM and ANQGSEA.